This is a list of T cell receptor beta chains from one sample in a study of T cells after yellow fever vaccination. TCRdb itself ran the 5' RACE reads through MiXCR, one entry per CDR3 protein. The sample has a few hundred thousand distinct CDR3 sequences; 8.5% to 10% are singletons. The sequencing used PBMCs, collected on the day of the first yellow fever vaccination. Receptor source: a man aged 18-30 years who received the YFV17D yellow fever vaccine. The CDR3 runs from the conserved cysteine through the conserved F or W. Fields, in order: CDR3 protein, CDR3 DNA, J gene, D gene, clone size, V gene, CDR3 length. The D gene is left open where the match is weak. Not every row has a clone size; where given, it reads once, few, many or a size class.

CDR3 protein: CASSQEGQAGYNEAFF; CDR3 DNA: TGTGCCAGCAGCCAAGAGGGCCAGGCAGGGTATAATGAAGCTTTCTTT; J gene: TRBJ1-1; D gene: NA; clone size: NA; V gene: TRBV4-2; CDR3 length: 16
CDR3 protein: CASRSGLAKSYEQYF; CDR3 DNA: TGTGCCAGCAGGTCTGGACTAGCGAAATCCTACGAGCAGTACTTC; J gene: TRBJ2-7; D gene: TRBD2; clone size: NA; V gene: TRBV6-1; CDR3 length: 15
CDR3 protein: CASSPPDRVQETQYF; CDR3 DNA: TGTGCCAGCTCACCGCCGGACAGGGTACAAGAGACCCAGTACTTC; J gene: TRBJ2-5; D gene: TRBD1; clone size: few; V gene: TRBV18; CDR3 length: 15
CDR3 protein: CASSQEVVHPDTQYF; CDR3 DNA: TGCGCCAGCAGCCAAGAGGTAGTCCACCCAGATACGCAGTATTTT; J gene: TRBJ2-3; D gene: NA; clone size: few; V gene: TRBV4-3; CDR3 length: 15
CDR3 protein: CASSPRTETSPLHF; CDR3 DNA: TGTGCCAGCAGCCCTCGGACAGAGACCTCACCCCTCCACTTT; J gene: TRBJ1-6; D gene: NA; clone size: few; V gene: TRBV9; CDR3 length: 14
CDR3 protein: CASSRTGADTQYF; CDR3 DNA: TGTGCCAGCAGTCGCACAGGGGCAGATACGCAGTATTTT; J gene: TRBJ2-3; D gene: TRBD1; clone size: NA; V gene: TRBV12-3/TRBV12-4; CDR3 length: 13
CDR3 protein: CASSLGQGYTEAFF; CDR3 DNA: TGTGCCAGCAGTTTGGGGCAGGGTTACACTGAAGCTTTCTTT; J gene: TRBJ1-1; D gene: NA; clone size: many; V gene: TRBV12-3/TRBV12-4; CDR3 length: 14
CDR3 protein: CATSEGSGANVLTF; CDR3 DNA: TGTGCCACCAGTGAGGGGTCCGGGGCCAACGTCCTGACTTTC; J gene: TRBJ2-6; D gene: NA; clone size: few; V gene: TRBV24-1; CDR3 length: 14
CDR3 protein: CASSSPTSGTDTQYF; CDR3 DNA: TGTGCCAGCAGCTCCCCGACTAGCGGAACAGATACGCAGTATTTT; J gene: TRBJ2-3; D gene: TRBD2; clone size: NA; V gene: TRBV7-9; CDR3 length: 15
CDR3 protein: CATGQAGEQYF; CDR3 DNA: TGTGCCACGGGACAGGCGGGCGAGCAGTACTTC; J gene: TRBJ2-7; D gene: TRBD1; clone size: NA; V gene: TRBV6-2/TRBV6-3; CDR3 length: 11
CDR3 protein: CASRPRYRRSLGTDTQYF; CDR3 DNA: TGTGCCAGCCGCCCTCGGTACCGACGATCCTTGGGGACAGATACGCAGTATTTT; J gene: TRBJ2-3; D gene: NA; clone size: few; V gene: TRBV6-1; CDR3 length: 18
CDR3 protein: CSSIRMNTEAFF; CDR3 DNA: TGCAGCTCGATCAGGATGAACACTGAAGCTTTCTTT; J gene: TRBJ1-1; D gene: NA; clone size: few; V gene: TRBV29-1; CDR3 length: 12
CDR3 protein: CASSKDRRKLFF; CDR3 DNA: TGTGCCAGCAGCAAGGACAGACGAAAACTGTTTTTT; J gene: TRBJ1-4; D gene: NA; clone size: few; V gene: TRBV21-1; CDR3 length: 12
CDR3 protein: CASSLWVGQGNTEAFF; CDR3 DNA: TGTGCCAGCAGCTTGTGGGTCGGACAGGGGAACACTGAAGCTTTCTTT; J gene: TRBJ1-1; D gene: TRBD1; clone size: few; V gene: TRBV7-9; CDR3 length: 16
CDR3 protein: CASSAALYQETQYF; CDR3 DNA: TGTGCCAGCAGCGCTGCCCTGTACCAAGAGACCCAGTACTTC; J gene: TRBJ2-5; D gene: NA; clone size: NA; V gene: TRBV9; CDR3 length: 14
CDR3 protein: CASRFRDQNTGELFF; CDR3 DNA: TGCGCCAGCAGGTTCAGGGACCAAAACACCGGGGAGCTGTTTTTT; J gene: TRBJ2-2; D gene: NA; clone size: NA; V gene: TRBV4-3; CDR3 length: 15
CDR3 protein: CASSLADFADTQYF; CDR3 DNA: TGCGCCAGCAGCTTGGCGGACTTCGCGGATACGCAGTATTTT; J gene: TRBJ2-3; D gene: NA; clone size: many; V gene: TRBV5-1; CDR3 length: 14
CDR3 protein: CASSLPGTGSSNTGELFF; CDR3 DNA: TGTGCCAGCAGCTTACCAGGGACAGGGAGCTCGAACACCGGGGAGCTGTTTTTT; J gene: TRBJ2-2; D gene: TRBD1; clone size: many; V gene: TRBV11-1; CDR3 length: 18
CDR3 protein: CASTSSRPFYGYTF; CDR3 DNA: TGTGCCAGCACCTCCTCCAGACCGTTCTATGGCTACACCTTC; J gene: TRBJ1-2; D gene: NA; clone size: NA; V gene: TRBV12-3/TRBV12-4; CDR3 length: 14
CDR3 protein: CASSDTGPSYNEQFF; CDR3 DNA: TGTGCCAGCAGTGACACAGGGCCCTCCTACAATGAGCAGTTCTTC; J gene: TRBJ2-1; D gene: NA; clone size: many; V gene: TRBV25-1; CDR3 length: 15
CDR3 protein: CASSLQTGGSYEQYF; CDR3 DNA: TGCGCCAGCAGCCTTCAGACAGGGGGCTCCTACGAGCAGTACTTC; J gene: TRBJ2-7; D gene: TRBD1; clone size: few; V gene: TRBV4-3; CDR3 length: 15
CDR3 protein: CASSFRRAFF; CDR3 DNA: TGTGCCAGCAGCTTTAGGAGAGCTTTCTTT; J gene: TRBJ1-1; D gene: NA; clone size: many; V gene: TRBV7-2; CDR3 length: 10
CDR3 protein: CASSRTRDQNYGYTF; CDR3 DNA: TGTGCCAGCAGCCGCACACGCGATCAAAACTATGGCTACACCTTC; J gene: TRBJ1-2; D gene: NA; clone size: few; V gene: TRBV7-2; CDR3 length: 15
CDR3 protein: CASSQDHQGTYTSTDTQYF; CDR3 DNA: TGCGCCAGCAGCCAAGATCACCAGGGAACCTATACAAGCACAGATACGCAGTATTTT; J gene: TRBJ2-3; D gene: NA; clone size: NA; V gene: TRBV4-1; CDR3 length: 19
CDR3 protein: CASSPATSGGPSPGELFF; CDR3 DNA: TGCGCCAGCAGCCCCGCGACTAGCGGGGGACCCTCTCCCGGGGAGCTGTTTTTT; J gene: TRBJ2-2; D gene: TRBD2; clone size: few; V gene: TRBV5-1; CDR3 length: 18
CDR3 protein: CASSYLLGLNQPQHF; CDR3 DNA: TGTGCCAGCAGTTACTTGCTAGGACTCAATCAGCCCCAGCATTTT; J gene: TRBJ1-5; D gene: NA; clone size: few; V gene: TRBV6-2/TRBV6-3; CDR3 length: 15
CDR3 protein: CSARGGTGVSDTQYF; CDR3 DNA: TGCAGTGCTAGAGGGGGGACAGGGGTCTCAGATACGCAGTATTTT; J gene: TRBJ2-3; D gene: TRBD1; clone size: many; V gene: TRBV20-1; CDR3 length: 15
CDR3 protein: CASSRSGGAIFF; CDR3 DNA: TGTGCCAGCAGTCGTAGCGGGGGGGCAATCTTCTTC; J gene: TRBJ2-1; D gene: TRBD2; clone size: NA; V gene: TRBV7-2; CDR3 length: 12
CDR3 protein: CASSPHPMTNTEAFF; CDR3 DNA: TGTGCCAGCAGTCCCCACCCGATGACGAACACTGAAGCTTTCTTT; J gene: TRBJ1-1; D gene: NA; clone size: NA; V gene: TRBV12-3/TRBV12-4; CDR3 length: 15
CDR3 protein: CASSQQGLAGADTQYF; CDR3 DNA: TGCGCCAGCAGCCAACAGGGACTAGCGGGGGCAGATACGCAGTATTTT; J gene: TRBJ2-3; D gene: TRBD2; clone size: NA; V gene: TRBV4-3; CDR3 length: 16
CDR3 protein: CASSRPEDTQYF; CDR3 DNA: TGCGCCAGCAGCCGGCCCGAAGATACGCAGTATTTT; J gene: TRBJ2-3; D gene: NA; clone size: few; V gene: TRBV4-1; CDR3 length: 12
CDR3 protein: CASSVLQGSQPQHF; CDR3 DNA: TGTGCCAGCAGTGTTTTACAGGGGAGTCAGCCCCAGCATTTT; J gene: TRBJ1-5; D gene: TRBD1; clone size: NA; V gene: TRBV6-1; CDR3 length: 14
CDR3 protein: CASSQEGPPDTQYF; CDR3 DNA: TGCGCCAGCAGCCAGGAGGGGCCACCAGATACGCAGTATTTT; J gene: TRBJ2-3; D gene: NA; clone size: few; V gene: TRBV4-3; CDR3 length: 14
CDR3 protein: CSARSQGAIYAEAFF; CDR3 DNA: TGCAGTGCTCGATCGCAGGGGGCCATATACGCTGAAGCTTTCTTT; J gene: TRBJ1-1; D gene: TRBD1; clone size: few; V gene: TRBV20-1; CDR3 length: 15
CDR3 protein: CASRSRTSGGAVGPTWYNEQFF; CDR3 DNA: TGTGCCAGCAGAAGCAGGACTAGCGGGGGGGCCGTTGGTCCCACATGGTACAATGAGCAGTTCTTC; J gene: TRBJ2-1; D gene: TRBD2; clone size: NA; V gene: TRBV6-6; CDR3 length: 22
CDR3 protein: CASSVSATNEKLFF; CDR3 DNA: TGTGCCAGCAGCGTGTCCGCAACTAATGAAAAACTGTTTTTT; J gene: TRBJ1-4; D gene: NA; clone size: NA; V gene: TRBV9; CDR3 length: 14
CDR3 protein: CASSLRQDEQYF; CDR3 DNA: TGTGCCAGCAGTTTAAGGCAGGACGAGCAGTACTTC; J gene: TRBJ2-7; D gene: NA; clone size: few; V gene: TRBV12-3/TRBV12-4; CDR3 length: 12
CDR3 protein: CSAPLPPSTDTQYF; CDR3 DNA: TGCAGTGCTCCACTACCACCTAGCACAGATACGCAGTATTTT; J gene: TRBJ2-3; D gene: NA; clone size: few; V gene: TRBV20-1; CDR3 length: 14
CDR3 protein: CASSPSGGMETQYF; CDR3 DNA: TGTGCCAGCAGTCCTAGCGGGGGGATGGAGACCCAGTACTTC; J gene: TRBJ2-5; D gene: TRBD2; clone size: NA; V gene: TRBV6-2/TRBV6-3; CDR3 length: 14
CDR3 protein: CSASPVYNEQFF; CDR3 DNA: TGCAGTGCTAGTCCCGTTTACAATGAGCAGTTCTTC; J gene: TRBJ2-1; D gene: NA; clone size: few; V gene: TRBV20-1; CDR3 length: 12
CDR3 protein: CASSLGIGAEAFF; CDR3 DNA: TGTGCCAGCAGTTTGGGGATTGGGGCTGAAGCTTTCTTT; J gene: TRBJ1-1; D gene: NA; clone size: NA; V gene: TRBV27; CDR3 length: 13
CDR3 protein: CASSLWDQETQYF; CDR3 DNA: TGTGCCAGCAGCTTATGGGACCAAGAGACCCAGTACTTC; J gene: TRBJ2-5; D gene: NA; clone size: NA; V gene: TRBV5-4; CDR3 length: 13